These 9 T cell receptor beta chains share one sample of origin, sequenced in a study of spatial heterogeneity in lung cancer. These receptors have no known antigen. Time point defined: sample taken at primary tumor resection. Broader study findings: Mutation counts in tumors were tracked by counts of expanded intratumoral alpha and beta TCRs.

TCRdb re-analysed the 5' RACE reads in MiXCR, keeping a single row per CDR3 protein. The repertoire includes around 8,100 distinct CDR3 sequences, over 9.5% of them detected once, and 9.5% to 12% sits in the top ten. The sequenced sample was lung tumor tissue, obtained at surgery. Every receptor here comes from a male donor with early-stage non-small cell lung cancer.

This clonotype appeared many times. The chain links TRBV3-1 to TRBJ2-7; weak D call: TRBD2 (5 bases). There are 16 residues in the CDR3. The V gene's germline CDR1 is LGHDT and CDR2 YNNKEL (reference sequence). The V end was cut by 0 bases, the J end by 3 bases, with 15 bases between. The CDR3 loop reads CASSQDEGQVYYEQYF. The CDR3 DNA is TGTGCCAGCAGCCAAGATGAGGGCCAGGTTTACTACGAGCAGTACTTC.

Within the sample, this clonotype is medium-sized. The rearrangement joins TRBV20-1 to TRBJ2-1, with D maybe TRBD2 (6 bases). The length of the CDR3 is 15 residues. Germline loops: CDR1 DFQATT, CDR2 SNEGSKA (reference sequence). Trimming shortened V by 0 bases and J by 0 bases, and 9 bases separated the two germline ends. CDR3 region: CSAREETSSYNEQFF. As DNA, the CDR3 is TGCAGTGCTAGAGAAGAGACTAGCTCCTACAATGAGCAGTTCTTC.

This clonotype counts as medium-sized (0.01 to 0.1%). The chain joins TRBV20-1 to TRBJ2-2, with D possibly TRBD1 on 5 matching bases. Germline lookup yields CDR1 DFQATT and CDR2 SNEGSKA (reference sequence). The CDR3 consists of 12 residues. The ends were cut back, 5 bases at V and 4 bases at J, with 8 bases in the middle. The CDR3 coding sequence is TGCAGTGCTCCAGGGCGCACCGGGGAGCTGTTTTTT. Residues: CSAPGRTGELFF.

The gene calls are TRBV12-3 or TRBV12-4 and TRBJ2-7, with D possibly TRBD1 on 6 matching bases. The CDR3 runs to 15 residues. Trimming removed 4 bases from V and 0 bases from J, with 13 bases in between. CDR3 residues: CASSSTTGFSYEQYF. The CDR3 DNA is TGTGCCAGCAGTTCTACGACAGGATTCTCCTACGAGCAGTACTTC.

This clonotype is termed medium-sized. The chain links TRBV6-5 to TRBJ2-7; 9 bases line up with TRBD2. This CDR3 is built from 16 residues. Germline V gene lookup returns CDR1 MNHEY and CDR2 SVGAGI. The J segment lost 7 bases and the V segment lost 6 bases, leaving 16 bases of the junction unmatched. CDR3 in amino acids: CASSRMGTSYPLEQYF. The DNA for the CDR3 is TGTGCCAGCAGCCGCATGGGGACTAGCTATCCTCTGGAGCAGTACTTC.

CDR3 nucleotides: TGTGCCAGCAGTTATATTTTAGCGGGAGGGAGCTCCTACAATGAGCAGTTCTTC. It encodes CASSYILAGGSSYNEQFF. The chain recombines TRBV6-2 or TRBV6-3 with TRBJ2-1; 11 bases are shared with TRBD2. CDR1 is MNHEY, CDR2 SVGEGT, per germline. This CDR3 spans 18 amino acids. V lost 3 bases, J lost 0 bases, and 7 bases stayed unmatched.

This clonotype was seen many times. This chain links TRBV5-6 with TRBJ2-3; perhaps TRBD1 as D (5 bases). From germline, CDR1 is SGHDT and CDR2 YYEEEE. V lost 5 bases, J lost 2 bases, and 18 bases lay in between. The CDR3 contains 16 residues. CDR3 region: CASSPLGPGFTDTQYF. The CDR3, as DNA: TGTGCCAGCAGTCCCCTGGGGCCCGGATTCACAGATACGCAGTATTTT.

This clonotype was seen many times. This chain joins TRBV5-6 and TRBJ2-3; no definite D call. Germline assignment: CDR1 SGHDT and CDR2 YYEEEE. With 4 bases removed from V and 0 bases from J, the gap between germline ends came to 9 bases. This CDR3 has 14 residues. The CDR3 loop is CASSDGPSTDTQYF. The CDR3 DNA is TGTGCCAGCAGCGACGGACCTAGCACAGATACGCAGTATTTT.

This clonotype was seen repeatedly, ten times or more. The rearrangement uses TRBV6-5 and TRBJ1-1, with 7 bases lining up with TRBD1. The CDR3 is 15 amino acids. Germline lookup yields CDR1 MNHEY and CDR2 SVGAGI. Trimming took 6 bases from V and 8 from J; bases not matched to a gene: 15. DNA of the CDR3: TGTGCCAGCAGACCCGGGACAGTGGGTAGATGGGAAGCTTTCTTT. Translating gives CASRPGTVGRWEAFF.